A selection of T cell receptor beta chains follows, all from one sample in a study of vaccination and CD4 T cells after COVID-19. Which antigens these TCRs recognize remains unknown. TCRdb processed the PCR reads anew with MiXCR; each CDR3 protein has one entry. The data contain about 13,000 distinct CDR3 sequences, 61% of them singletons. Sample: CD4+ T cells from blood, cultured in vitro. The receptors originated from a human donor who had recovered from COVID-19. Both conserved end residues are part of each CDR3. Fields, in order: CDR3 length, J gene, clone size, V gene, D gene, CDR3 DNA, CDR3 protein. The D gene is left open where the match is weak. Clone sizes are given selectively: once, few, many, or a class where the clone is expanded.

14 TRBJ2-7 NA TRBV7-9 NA TGTGCCAGCAGCTTAGCGACGCAGGTGGGGGAGCAGTACTTC CASSLATQVGEQYF
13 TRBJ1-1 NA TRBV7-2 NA TGTGCCAGCAGCGCCTACAGTGACACTGAAGCTTTCTTT CASSAYSDTEAFF
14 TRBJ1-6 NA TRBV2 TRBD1 TGTGCCAGCAGTGTAGGACAGGGGAATTCACCCCTCCACTTT CASSVGQGNSPLHF
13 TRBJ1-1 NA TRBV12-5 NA TGTGCTAGTGGTACAGGGTCGGACACTGAAGCTTTCTTT CASGTGSDTEAFF
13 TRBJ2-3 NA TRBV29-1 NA TGCAGCGTTGCCGGCAGGAGCACAGATACGCAGTATTTT CSVAGRSTDTQYF
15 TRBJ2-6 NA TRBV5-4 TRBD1 TGTGCCAGCAGCGGGACAGGGCCTGGGGCCAACGTCCTGACTTTC CASSGTGPGANVLTF
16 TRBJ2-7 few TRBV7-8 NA TGTGCCAGCAGCTTAGGGGGAGCGATCAGGACTTACGAGCAGTACTTC CASSLGGAIRTYEQYF
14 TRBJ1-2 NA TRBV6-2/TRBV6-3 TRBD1 TGTGCCAGCGGACCCGGGACAGTCTTCTATGGCTACACCTTC CASGPGTVFYGYTF
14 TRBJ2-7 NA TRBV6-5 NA TGTGCCAGCAGTTATCGGGAGCCCCCCTACGAGCAGTACTTC CASSYREPPYEQYF
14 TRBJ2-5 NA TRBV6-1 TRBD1 TGTGCCAGCAGCTCACTACAGGGGAGAGAGACCCAGTACTTC CASSSLQGRETQYF
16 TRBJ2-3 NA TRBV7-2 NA TGTGCCAGCAGCTCCGTCTGGCGGTCTAGCACAGATACGCAGTATTTT CASSSVWRSSTDTQYF
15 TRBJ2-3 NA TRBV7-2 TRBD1 TGTGCCAGCAGCCCACAGGGGGCTAACACAGATACGCAGTATTTT CASSPQGANTDTQYF
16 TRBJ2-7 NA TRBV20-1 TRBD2 TGCAGTGCTAGAGATTATTGGACTAGCGGGACGTACGAGCAGTACTTC CSARDYWTSGTYEQYF
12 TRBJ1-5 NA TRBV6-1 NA TGTGCCAGCAGAAAAAGTGGGGGCTCCCAGCATTTT CASRKSGGSQHF
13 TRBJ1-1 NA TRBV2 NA TGTGCCAGCAGAGTAGACGGAAACACTGAAGCTTTCTTT CASRVDGNTEAFF
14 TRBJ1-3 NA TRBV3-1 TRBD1 TGTGCCAGCAGCCGACAGGGCTCTGGAAACACCATATATTTT CASSRQGSGNTIYF
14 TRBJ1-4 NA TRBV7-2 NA TGTGCCAGCAGCGAGGGACACGCAAATGAAAAACTGTTTTTT CASSEGHANEKLFF
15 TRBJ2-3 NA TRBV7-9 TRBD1 TGTGCCAGCAGCTTACGACAGGGGATGCCAGATACGCAGTATTTT CASSLRQGMPDTQYF
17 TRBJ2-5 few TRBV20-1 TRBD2 TGCAGCCCCAGGGTCCAGAGACTAGCGGGGTTTGGGGAGACCCAGTACTTC CSPRVQRLAGFGETQYF
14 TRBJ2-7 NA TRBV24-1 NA TGTGCCACCAGTGATGGGGGAAGGGCCCACGAGCAGTACTTC CATSDGGRAHEQYF